This TCR beta chain originates from a study of blood T cell repertoires in COVID-19. The overall study: The United States, Italy and Spain provided the acute and convalescent COVID-19 samples.

Profiling relied on immunoSEQ multiplex PCR, and the TCRdb table lists in-frame clones only, not all of them. The sample has 250,000 to 350,000 clones, roughly 90% seen once. The TCR comes from a woman in her thirties with COVID-19, enrolled during active disease. The sequenced sample was peripheral blood.

The CDR3 nucleotides read TGTGCCAGCAGCTTAGATTTCCTGGACAGGGGGGACAATGAGCAGTTCTTC. The encoded protein is CASSLDFLDRGDNEQFF. The chain links TRBV7-9 to TRBJ2-1; 10 nucleotides agree with TRBD1. The CDR3 extends over 17 amino acids. With 1 base clipped from V and 5 bases from J, the junction kept 8 bases outside the gene matches. Germline V gives CDR1 SEHNR, CDR2 FQNEAQ (reference sequence).